Shown below are 13 T cell receptor beta chains from a single sample sequenced in a study of blood T cell repertoires in COVID-19 (dated by TCRdb to the early 2020s). Library construction relied on the immunoSEQ multiplex PCR assay. Drawn from immuneACCESS, this table holds only the in-frame rearrangements with V and J called that TCRdb kept. Clones are partly lost; checked studies trace under half to an unresolved V gene and leave the rest unexplained. The table for this sample lists about 400,000 clones; over 75% of them were counted only once. Of the sample, just under 3% is held by the ten largest clones. The sequenced material came from PBMCs or T cells enriched from blood (not recorded which). Every receptor here comes from a woman younger than 45 who had recovered from COVID-19.

The gene calls are TRBV6-5 and TRBJ1-1; D not certain. The CDR3 contains 14 residues. The germline gives CDR1 MNHEY, CDR2 SVGAGI. V was cut by 5 bases and J by 4 bases, with 14 bases left in between. The CDR3: CASSRTGPTTEAFF. Written as DNA, the CDR3 is TGTGCCAGCAGTAGAACGGGTCCGACCACTGAAGCTTTCTTT.

Comment on this clone: Other DNA sequences in the sample encode the same CDR3. J is TRBJ1-3 and V is TRBV30; no clear D gene. The ends were cut back, 3 bases at V and 2 bases at J, with 2 bases in the middle. CDR1 GTSNPN and CDR2 SVGIG come from the germline V gene (reference sequence). This CDR3 has 11 residues. The chain's CDR3 is CAWSTGNTIYF. The CDR3 bases are TGTGCCTGGAGCACTGGAAACACCATATATTTT.

The V gene is TRBV5-6, the J gene TRBJ2-2; D may be TRBD1 (5 bases). This CDR3 is 13 amino acids long. Germline V gene lookup returns CDR1 SGHDT and CDR2 YYEEEE. The ends were cut back, 0 bases at V and 6 bases at J, with 6 bases in the middle. The CDR3 DNA reads TGTGCCAGCAGCTTGGGGGGCCCCGGGGAGCTGTTTTTT. Translating gives CASSLGGPGELFF.

J is TRBJ2-7 and V is TRBV7-9; maybe TRBD1 (5 bases). CDR1 SEHNR and CDR2 FQNEAQ come from the germline V gene (reference sequence). CDR3 length: 16 amino acids. The V end was cut by 5 bases, the J end by 2 bases, with 19 bases between. The CDR3 coding sequence is TGTGCCAGCAGCAACCCCGCTGGTGGACAAGCCTACGAGCAGTACTTC. Amino acids: CASSNPAGGQAYEQYF.

This chain connects TRBV27 to TRBJ1-1; perhaps TRBD1 as D (6 bases). In germline, CDR1 is MNHEY, CDR2 SMNVEV (reference sequence). The V end was cut by 8 bases, the J end by 0 bases, with 10 bases between. This CDR3 is 13 amino acids long. The CDR3, as DNA: TGTGCCAGCTGGGGGCACCTGAACACTGAAGCTTTCTTT. Amino acid sequence: CASWGHLNTEAFF.

This chain connects TRBV5-4 to TRBJ2-7, with 11 bases lining up with TRBD1. The germline V gene has CDR1 SGHNT and CDR2 YYREEE (reference sequence). The CDR3 loop spans 14 amino acids. The V gene end was trimmed by 2 bases and the J gene end by 6 bases; junction bases not matched to a gene: 4. CDR3 protein: CASSFGQGAVEQYF. The CDR3 nucleotides are TGTGCCAGCAGCTTCGGACAGGGGGCTGTCGAGCAGTACTTC.

J is TRBJ2-2 and V is TRBV5-1; 11 nucleotides line up with TRBD1. This CDR3 contains 16 residues. Germline assignment: CDR1 SGHRS and CDR2 YFSETQ. The V and J ends lost 1 base and 5 bases, in that order; junction bases with no gene match: 4. The CDR3, as DNA: TGCGCCAGCAGCTTGAGGACAGGGGGCCGGACCGGGGAGCTGTTTTTT. Its protein is CASSLRTGGRTGELFF.

The chain recombines TRBV9 with TRBJ2-1, with a tentative D call TRBD1 (6 bases). Germline CDR1 and CDR2: SGDLS and YYNGEE. The CDR3 sequence is 15 residues long. The germline V and J ends were trimmed by 4 bases and 4 bases, with 15 bases remaining between them. The CDR3: CASSHAGTSYNEQFF. The CDR3 DNA is TGTGCCAGCAGCCACGCAGGGACATCTTACAATGAGCAGTTCTTC.

V is TRBV5-1 and J is TRBJ2-1; 13 bases align to TRBD2. This CDR3 region has 15 residues. The V gene end was trimmed by 6 bases and the J gene end by 6 bases; junction bases not matched to a gene: 6. From germline, CDR1 is SGHRS and CDR2 YFSETQ. The CDR3 here is CASNLRTSGGNEQFF. CDR3 DNA sequence: TGCGCCAGCAACCTCCGGACTAGCGGGGGCAATGAGCAGTTCTTC.

The rearrangement uses TRBV24-1 and TRBJ1-2; 8 bases map to TRBD1. Trimming took 4 bases from V and 3 from J; bases not matched to a gene: 6. The germline gives CDR1 KGHDR, CDR2 SFDVKD. This CDR3 region has 15 residues. The CDR3 here is CATSDSTGEDYGYTF. CDR3 DNA: TGTGCCACCAGTGACTCGACAGGGGAGGACTATGGCTACACCTTC.

The gene calls are TRBV28 and TRBJ1-2; 7 bases fit TRBD1. V lost 6 bases to trimming and J lost 2 bases; unmatched junction nucleotides: 15. In germline, CDR1 is MDHEN, CDR2 SYDVKM. This CDR3 spans 17 amino acids. CDR3: CASSPGDSQKSNYGYTF. CDR3 DNA: TGTGCCAGCAGCCCCGGGGACAGTCAAAAATCCAACTATGGCTACACCTTC.

This clone was seen a handful of times. This chain joins TRBV24-1 and TRBJ2-2, with D perhaps matching TRBD2 (6 bases). The CDR3 sequence is 15 residues long. CDR1 is KGHDR, CDR2 SFDVKD, per germline. V lost 1 base, J lost 6 bases, and 11 bases lay in between. CDR3 coding DNA: TGTGCCACCAGTGATTTCCGAGGAGGGGCCGGGGAGCTGTTTTTT. Translated: CATSDFRGGAGELFF.

The chain links TRBV2 to TRBJ2-2, with unresolved D. CDR1 is SNHLY, CDR2 FYNNEI, per germline. V lost 6 bases and J 6 bases, leaving 5 bases between the germline ends. This CDR3 has 11 residues. The CDR3 DNA sequence: TGTGCCAGCAGCCAGTCCGGGGAGCTGTTTTTT. This encodes CASSQSGELFF.